One T cell receptor beta chain is described in this entry. Its antigen remains unknown. This record comes from a study of cytomegalovirus exposure and HLA in healthy donors. It was with 60 Vbeta and 13 Jbeta primers that the PCR ran. Assay used: immunoSEQ multiplex PCR; TCRdb lists only in-frame clones, some missing. The table includes 95,000 to 150,000 clones, over 70% detected once. Study observations and caveats: Several of the most significant clusters were apparently associated with common viral pathogens in a later analysis.

V lost 6 bases, J lost 5 bases, and 5 bases stayed unmatched. Germline assignment: CDR1 SGHAT and CDR2 FQNNGV. The CDR3 runs to 14 residues. The sequenced material came from PBMCs. The sequence was collected from a woman in her forties or fifties in good health and CMV-seropositive. The V gene is TRBV11-2, the J gene TRBJ1-1, with 11 nucleotides matching TRBD1. The CDR3 coding sequence is TGTGCCAGCAGTCCGAGGGACAGGGGGACTGAAGCTTTCTTT. Protein sequence: CASSPRDRGTEAFF. The full variable domain, with the rest looked up from reference TRBV11-2 and TRBJ1-1, is EAGVAQSPRYKIIEKRQSVAFWCNPISGHATLYWYQQILGQGPKLLIQFQNNGVVDDSQLPKDRFSAERLKGVDSTLKIQPAKLEDSAVYLCASSPRDRGTEAFFGQGTRLTVV.